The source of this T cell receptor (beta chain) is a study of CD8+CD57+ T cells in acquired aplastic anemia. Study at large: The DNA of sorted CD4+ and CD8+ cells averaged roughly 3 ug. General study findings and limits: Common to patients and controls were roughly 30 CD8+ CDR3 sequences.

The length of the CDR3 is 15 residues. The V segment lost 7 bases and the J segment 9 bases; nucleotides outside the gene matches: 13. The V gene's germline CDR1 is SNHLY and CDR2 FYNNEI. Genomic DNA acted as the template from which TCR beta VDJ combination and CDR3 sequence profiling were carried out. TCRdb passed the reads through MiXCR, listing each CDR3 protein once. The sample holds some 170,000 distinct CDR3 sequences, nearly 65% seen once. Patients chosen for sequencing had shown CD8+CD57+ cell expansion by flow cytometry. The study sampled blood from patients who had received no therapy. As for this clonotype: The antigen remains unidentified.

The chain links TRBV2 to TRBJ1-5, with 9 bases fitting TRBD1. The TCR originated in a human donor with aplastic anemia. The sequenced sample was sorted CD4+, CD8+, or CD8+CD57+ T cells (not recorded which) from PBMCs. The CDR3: CASKEDRGPVGPQHF. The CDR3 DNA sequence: TGTGCCAGCAAGGAGGACAGGGGACCTGTAGGGCCCCAGCATTTT.